The sequence of this TCR beta chain was determined in a study of blood T cell repertoires in COVID-19. As for the study in general: The United States, Italy and Spain provided the acute and convalescent COVID-19 samples.

Trimming at V came to 4 bases and at J to 1 base, leaving 6 bases not matched to a gene. CDR3 length: 16 residues. CDR1 is LNHDA and CDR2 is SQIVND in the germline V gene (reference sequence). Living in about two dozen US areas, the participants were between roughly 18 and 95 years of age. Methods used by the authors: By means of reference gene primer amplification, nucleated cell counts were estimated. Only in-frame clones appear in the TCRdb table, and some are missing; sequencing was by immunoSEQ multiplex PCR. The D gene and trimming were derived from the DNA, and the V and J assignments and clone size from that table. The sample contains about 250,000 clones, roughly 85% of which appear only once.

The chain couples TRBV19 to TRBJ1-5; 8 nucleotides line up with TRBD1. Sequenced material: PBMCs or T cells enriched from blood (not recorded which). The clonotype was recovered from a woman aged 50 to 60 with acute COVID-19. The CDR3 DNA sequence: TGTGCCAGTAGTAGTCCCACAGGGGGAAGCAATCAGCCCCAGCATTTT. Translation gives CASSSPTGGSNQPQHF.